The 16 T cell receptor beta chains given below trace back to one sample, sequenced in a study of blood T cell repertoires in COVID-19. The repertoire was sequenced with immunoSEQ multiplex PCR; TCRdb's copy has only in-frame clones and lacks some. The sample holds about 210,000 clones; around 84% are singletons and the top ten take more than 3%. Sequenced: PBMCs or T cells enriched from blood (not recorded which). These receptor sequences come from a woman under 40 who had been exposed to COVID-19.

The chain is built from TRBV27 and TRBJ2-1; 12 bases are a match to TRBD2. Trimming removed 3 bases from V and 9 bases from J; junction bases left unmatched: 9. There are 16 residues in the CDR3. Germline CDR1 is MNHEY and CDR2 is SMNVEV (reference sequence). CDR3 amino acids: CASSLTSGGARGEQFF. The CDR3, as DNA: TGTGCCAGCAGTTTGACTAGCGGGGGCGCCAGGGGTGAGCAGTTCTTC.

V is TRBV29-1 and J is TRBJ1-1; D call uncertain. The CDR3 runs 14 residues. V was cut by 3 bases and J by 0 bases, with 11 bases left in between. Per the germline V gene, CDR1 is SQVTM and CDR2 is ANQGSEA. In DNA, the CDR3 is TGCAGCGTTGAGAGCCCGGGAATGAACACTGAAGCTTTCTTT. Amino acid sequence: CSVESPGMNTEAFF.

The chain has TRBV4-1 and TRBJ1-6; a weak D match, TRBD1 (5 bases). This CDR3 is 16 amino acids long. Germline V lookup: CDR1 MGHRA, CDR2 YSYEKL. The V and J ends lost 3 bases and 9 bases respectively, with 18 bases between them. DNA for the CDR3: TGCGCCAGCAGCCATCCAGATGGGGGACTGACTTCACCCCTCCACTTT. It is translated as CASSHPDGGLTSPLHF.

This clone was seen more than once but under ten times. This rearrangement joins TRBV7-2 to TRBJ1-5, with 8 bases aligning to TRBD1. The CDR3 runs 18 residues. CDR1 SGHTA and CDR2 FQGNSA come from the germline V gene. V lost 3 bases and J lost 7; bases outside the gene matches: 17. CDR3 loop: CASSFSYAQGAFGQPQHF. CDR3 coding DNA: TGTGCCAGCAGCTTTTCCTACGCCCAGGGGGCATTTGGGCAGCCCCAGCATTTT.

The chain joins TRBV7-2 to TRBJ2-7; TRBD2 matches 15 bases. The CDR3 is 16 amino acids. V trimming: 5 bases; J trimming: 4 bases; junction bases outside the gene matches: 6. CDR1 and CDR2 (germline): SGHTA, FQGNSA. The CDR3 region is CASSARTSGGVYEQYF. CDR3 sequence (DNA): TGTGCCAGCAGCGCCCGGACTAGCGGGGGGGTTTACGAGCAGTACTTC.

The chain links TRBV6-4 to TRBJ1-2; 10 bases map to TRBD1. Germline V gives CDR1 MRHNA, CDR2 SNTAGT. This CDR3 spans 14 amino acids. The V and J ends lost 3 bases and 8 bases, in that order; junction bases with no gene match: 6. In DNA form, the CDR3 reads TGTGCCAGCAGTGAAGGACAGGGGGTGACCGGCTACACCTTC. It translates to CASSEGQGVTGYTF.

The rearrangement joins TRBV2 to TRBJ1-4; 10 bases are a match to TRBD1. V shed 7 bases, J shed 8 bases, and the junction held 7 bases outside the gene matches. Germline CDR1 and CDR2: SNHLY and FYNNEI. The CDR3 contains 14 residues. CDR3 protein: CASITGQGDEKLFF. Here the CDR3 DNA reads TGTGCCAGCATTACTGGACAGGGGGACGAAAAACTGTTTTTT.

The chain links TRBV20-1 to TRBJ2-5; the D gene is possibly TRBD1 (6 bases). The germline V gene encodes CDR1 DFQATT and CDR2 SNEGSKA (reference sequence). The germline V and J ends were trimmed by 3 bases and 7 bases, with 15 bases remaining between them. This CDR3 has 13 residues. The CDR3 loop reads CSASWQGLTTQYF. In DNA, the CDR3 is TGCAGTGCTAGTTGGCAGGGGCTAACGACCCAGTACTTC.

This chain's CDR3 is CAISVASGAPYEQYF. Written as DNA, the CDR3 is TGTGCCATCAGTGTGGCTAGCGGTGCTCCCTACGAGCAGTACTTC. The V gene is TRBV10-3, the J gene TRBJ2-7; 7 bases align to TRBD2. CDR1 is ENHRY and CDR2 is SYGVKD in the germline V gene. J lost 2 bases, V lost 4 bases, and 8 bases had no gene match. This CDR3 contains 15 residues.

This chain uses TRBV5-5 with TRBJ2-3; 7 bases fit TRBD2. The trim removed 7 bases at V and 0 bases at J, leaving 5 bases unmatched. Germline lookup yields CDR1 SGHKS and CDR2 YYEKEE (reference sequence). The CDR3 has 14 residues. The CDR3 loop reads CASPGGGSTDTQYF. As DNA, the CDR3 is TGTGCCAGCCCTGGGGGAGGGAGCACAGATACGCAGTATTTT. Complete variable domain (other parts from reference TRBV5-5 and TRBJ2-3): DAGVTQSPTHLIKTRGQQVTLRCSPISGHKSVSWYQQVLGQGPQFIFQYYEKEERGRGNFPDRFSARQFPNYSSELNVNALLLGDSALYLCASPGGGSTDTQYFGPGTRLTVL.

This clone was counted once. The gene calls are TRBV30 and TRBJ2-1, with D tentatively TRBD2 (6 bases). The CDR3 is 14 residues long. The germline V gene encodes CDR1 GTSNPN and CDR2 SVGIG (reference sequence). Trimming pared 0 bases from V and 7 bases from J, leaving 13 bases between. Here the CDR3 DNA reads TGTGCCTGGAGTGTCGGGACTCAGGTAAATGAGCAGTTCTTC. The encoded protein is CAWSVGTQVNEQFF.

V gene TRBV7-2 combines with J gene TRBJ2-5, with 11 positions matching TRBD1. Germline CDR1 reads SGHTA; CDR2 reads FQGNSA. The CDR3 loop spans 16 amino acids. J was trimmed by 7 bases and V by 5 bases; bases with no gene match: 12. The CDR3 reads CASSPLGTGGFGTQYF. In nucleotides, the CDR3 is TGTGCCAGCAGCCCCCTCGGGACAGGGGGTTTCGGGACCCAGTACTTC.

The chain is built from TRBV10-2 and TRBJ1-4, with a tentative D call TRBD1 (5 bases). The CDR3 is 12 residues long. The V gene's germline CDR1 is WSHSY and CDR2 SAAADI. The V end was cut by 11 bases, the J end by 5 bases, with 12 bases between. In DNA, the CDR3 is TGCGCCGCCCGGGACTACAATGAAAAACTGTTTTTT. This encodes CAARDYNEKLFF.

This chain connects TRBV9 to TRBJ2-7; a weak D match, TRBD1 (5 bases). Germline CDR1 SGDLS, CDR2 YYNGEE. V was shortened by 5 bases and J by 2 bases, with 14 bases between the two germline ends. The CDR3 contains 14 residues. Written as DNA, the CDR3 is TGTGCCAGCAGAAAGGGGCCTGGGACCTACGAGCAGTACTTC. It specifies CASRKGPGTYEQYF.

In its sample, this clone was seen a few times. V is TRBV29-1 and J is TRBJ1-2; D remains ambiguous. The CDR3 is 14 amino acids. CDR1 SQVTM and CDR2 ANQGSEA come from the germline V gene. Trimming pared 7 bases from V and 4 bases from J, leaving 19 bases between. Here the CDR3 reads CSADATGLGYGYTF. The CDR3 region has the DNA TGCAGCGCCGACGCGACGGGATTAGGCTATGGCTACACCTTC.

The chain recombines TRBV11-2 with TRBJ1-6; 11 bases are shared with TRBD1. The CDR3 length is 15 residues. The V gene end was trimmed by 5 bases and the J gene end by 9 bases; junction bases not matched to a gene: 6. Germline CDR1 reads SGHAT; CDR2 reads FQNNGV. The CDR3 region is CASSVGQGAVSPLHF. Here the CDR3 DNA reads TGTGCCAGCAGCGTCGGACAGGGGGCGGTTTCACCCCTCCACTTT.